This T cell receptor (beta chain) was recorded in a study of response to subunit inactivated influenza vaccine. Study results and limitations: Authors suggested few new T cells are recruited by each seasonal influenza vaccination.

There are a few counts of this clonotype. Its specificity is not known. TCRdb reprocessed the RT-PCR reads via MiXCR and lists one record per CDR3 protein. The data show fewer than 650,000 distinct CDR3 sequences, 13% seen once. The germline CDR1 and CDR2 sequences are SGDLS and YYNGEE. The CDR3 runs to 15 residues. V was trimmed by 6 bases and J by 4 bases, leaving 16 bases between them. The gene calls are TRBV9 and TRBJ2-2, with D perhaps TRBD2 (6 bases). The origin of this receptor is a man aged 50 to 60 who received an inactivated influenza vaccine. The material sequenced was PBMCs from blood, taken roughly 48 days after vaccination. CDR3 sequence reads: CASTSAGRTTGELFF. In DNA, the CDR3 is TGTGCCAGCACCTCGGCGGGGCGTACCACCGGGGAGCTGTTTTTT.